Sequencing of this T cell receptor beta chain was carried out in a study of technical replicates of blood from a few donors. This clone appeared a single time. Profiling relied on immunoSEQ multiplex PCR, and the TCRdb table lists in-frame clones only, not all of them. The repertoire includes fewer than 85,000 clones, 94% of them detected once, and around 0.25% sits in the top ten. Source material: T cells isolated from PBMCs. The receptor was isolated from a human donor in good health.

The CDR3 region is CASRPSPILPSLYEQYF. The CDR3 DNA reads as TGTGCCAGCAGACCTTCCCCGATCCTACCTTCACTCTACGAGCAGTACTTC. This sequence joins TRBV11-2 and TRBJ2-7; D is ambiguous. Germline V gives CDR1 SGHAT, CDR2 FQNNGV. The CDR3 length is 17 residues. The ends were cut back, 6 bases at V and 3 bases at J, with 24 bases in the middle.